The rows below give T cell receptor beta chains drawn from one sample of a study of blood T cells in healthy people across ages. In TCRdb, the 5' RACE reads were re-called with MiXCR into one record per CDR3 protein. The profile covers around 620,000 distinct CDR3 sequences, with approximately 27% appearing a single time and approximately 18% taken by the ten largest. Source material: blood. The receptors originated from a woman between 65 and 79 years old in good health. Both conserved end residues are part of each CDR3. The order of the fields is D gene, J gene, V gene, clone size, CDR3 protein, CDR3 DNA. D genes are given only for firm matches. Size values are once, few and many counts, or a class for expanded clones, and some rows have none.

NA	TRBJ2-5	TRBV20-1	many	CSARYHTQETQYF	TGCAGTGCTAGATACCATACGCAAGAGACCCAGTACTTC
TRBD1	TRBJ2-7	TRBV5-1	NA	CASSYDRVVEQYF	TGCGCCAGCAGCTACGACAGGGTAGTCGAGCAGTACTTC
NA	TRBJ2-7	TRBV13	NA	CASRASDKGSYEQYF	TGTGCCAGCAGGGCCTCGGACAAGGGCTCCTACGAGCAGTACTTC
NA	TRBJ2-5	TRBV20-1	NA	CSARDPAVKETQYF	TGCAGTGCTAGAGATCCTGCGGTTAAAGAGACCCAGTACTTC
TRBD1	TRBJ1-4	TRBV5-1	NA	CASRPGQGGEKLFF	TGCGCCAGCAGGCCGGGACAGGGAGGGGAAAAACTGTTTTTT
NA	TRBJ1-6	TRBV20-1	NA	CSAKVWDSSGSPLHF	TGCAGTGCTAAAGTCTGGGATTCGTCGGGATCACCCCTCCACTTT
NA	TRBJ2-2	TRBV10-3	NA	CAIRSSRVPNTGELFF	TGTGCCATCCGTTCAAGCAGGGTACCGAACACCGGGGAGCTGTTTTTT
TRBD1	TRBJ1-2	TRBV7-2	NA	CASSSNRGRGYTF	TGTGCCAGCAGCTCCAACAGGGGGAGGGGCTACACCTTC
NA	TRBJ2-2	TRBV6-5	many	CASSTPRGLGELFF	TGTGCCAGCAGTACCCCACGGGGCCTCGGGGAGCTGTTTTTT
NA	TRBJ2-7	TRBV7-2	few	CASSFRGNEQYF	TGTGCCAGCAGCTTCAGAGGGAACGAGCAGTACTTC
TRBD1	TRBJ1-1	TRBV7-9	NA	CASSPQGIGSEAFF	TGTGCCAGCAGTCCACAGGGGATCGGGTCTGAAGCTTTCTTT
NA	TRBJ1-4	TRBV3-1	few	CASSTGFQKLFF	TGTGCCAGCAGCACGGGATTCCAAAAACTGTTTTTT
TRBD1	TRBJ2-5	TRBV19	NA	CASSARDRVETQYF	TGTGCCAGTAGTGCCCGGGACAGGGTCGAGACCCAGTACTTC
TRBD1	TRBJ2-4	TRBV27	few	CASSLLGGIAKNIQYF	TGTGCCAGCAGTTTATTAGGGGGCATAGCCAAAAACATTCAGTACTTC
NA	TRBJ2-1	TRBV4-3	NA	CASSQGARPNNEQFF	TGCGCCAGCAGCCAAGGGGCAAGGCCAAACAATGAGCAGTTCTTC
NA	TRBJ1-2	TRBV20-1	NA	CSAPSLFTGQGGYTF	TGCAGTGCTCCCAGCCTTTTCACCGGGCAGGGTGGCTACACCTTC
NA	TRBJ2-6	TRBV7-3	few	CASSPTPLGASGANVLTF	TGTGCCAGCAGCCCTACTCCCCTCGGGGCCTCTGGGGCCAACGTCCTGACTTTC
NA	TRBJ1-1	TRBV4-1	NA	CASSPKPWGLGTEAFF	TGCGCCAGCAGCCCCAAGCCCTGGGGCCTGGGGACTGAAGCTTTCTTT
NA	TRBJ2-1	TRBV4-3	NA	CASSPRGRRNEQFF	TGCGCCAGCAGCCCGCGAGGACGGAGGAATGAGCAGTTCTTC
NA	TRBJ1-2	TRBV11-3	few	CASSLRSKGGGYTF	TGTGCCAGCAGTTTGCGATCTAAGGGCGGTGGCTACACCTTC
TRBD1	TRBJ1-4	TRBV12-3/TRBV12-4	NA	CASSYRGSNEKLFF	TGTGCCAGCAGTTACAGGGGTAGTAATGAAAAACTGTTTTTT
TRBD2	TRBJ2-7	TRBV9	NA	CASSPLAGGDEQYF	TGTGCCAGCAGCCCACTAGCGGGGGGTGACGAGCAGTACTTC
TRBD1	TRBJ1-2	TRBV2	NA	CASTFFPQGAKSYTF	TGTGCCAGCACATTTTTCCCGCAGGGGGCAAAGAGCTACACCTTC
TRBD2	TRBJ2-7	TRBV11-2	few	CASSKTHLPSGLAGRHSYEQYF	TGTGCCAGCAGCAAGACCCACCTGCCATCGGGACTAGCGGGGCGACACTCCTACGAGCAGTACTTC
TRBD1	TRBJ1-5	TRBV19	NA	CASSSRTGPSRSNQPQHF	TGTGCCAGTAGTTCTCGGACAGGGCCCAGCCGTAGCAATCAGCCCCAGCATTTT
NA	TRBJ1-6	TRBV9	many	CASSPGGEDPSPLHF	TGTGCCAGCAGCCCAGGTGGAGAGGACCCCTCACCCCTCCACTTT
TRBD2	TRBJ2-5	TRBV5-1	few	CASSDAASGIQETQYF	TGCGCCAGCAGCGATGCGGCTAGCGGGATACAGGAGACCCAGTACTTC
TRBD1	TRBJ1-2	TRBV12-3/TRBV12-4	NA	CASSLRRGQGYGYTF	TGTGCCAGCAGTTTACGCAGGGGGCAGGGCTATGGCTACACCTTC
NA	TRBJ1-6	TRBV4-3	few	CASKHRAGNSPLHF	TGCGCCAGCAAACACAGGGCAGGGAATTCACCCCTCCACTTT
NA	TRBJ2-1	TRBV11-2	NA	CASSLDASQFF	TGTGCCAGCAGCTTAGACGCCAGTCAGTTCTTC
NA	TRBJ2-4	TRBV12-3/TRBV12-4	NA	CASSPGNIQYF	TGTGCCAGCAGCCCGGGCAACATTCAGTACTTC
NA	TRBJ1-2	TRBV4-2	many	CASSQGIGGSNYGYTF	TGTGCCAGCAGCCAAGGAATCGGCGGATCTAACTATGGCTACACCTTC
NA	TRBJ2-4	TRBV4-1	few	CASSQDSF	TGCGCCAGCAGCCAAGACTCGTTC
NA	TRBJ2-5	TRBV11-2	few	CASSPRWGAPETQYF	TGTGCCAGCAGCCCTAGGTGGGGGGCCCCAGAGACCCAGTACTTC
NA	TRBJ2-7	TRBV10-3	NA	CAISAPGGPYEQYF	TGTGCCATCAGTGCCCCGGGGGGCCCATACGAGCAGTACTTC
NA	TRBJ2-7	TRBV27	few	CASSFESRYEQYF	TGTGCCAGCAGTTTCGAAAGCCGTTACGAGCAGTACTTC
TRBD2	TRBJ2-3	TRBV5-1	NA	CASSPPLAGSTDTQYF	TGCGCCAGCAGCCCACCACTAGCGGGGAGCACAGATACGCAGTATTTT
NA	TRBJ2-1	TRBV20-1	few	CSASSGYSTLNEQFF	TGCAGTGCTAGCTCAGGGTATTCAACTCTCAATGAGCAGTTCTTC
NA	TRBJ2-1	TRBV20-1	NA	CSVLAPANEQFF	TGCAGTGTCCTAGCCCCGGCGAATGAGCAGTTCTTC
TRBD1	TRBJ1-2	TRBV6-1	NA	CASIEPLRDRVANYGYTF	TGTGCCAGCATCGAACCTCTTCGGGACAGGGTAGCTAACTATGGCTACACCTTC
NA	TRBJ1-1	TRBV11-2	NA	CASTGRGANTEAFF	TGTGCCAGCACCGGAAGGGGGGCGAACACTGAAGCTTTCTTT
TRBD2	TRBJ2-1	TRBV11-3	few	CASSFASMVAGYNEQFF	TGTGCCAGCAGCTTCGCCTCAATGGTAGCGGGTTACAATGAGCAGTTCTTC
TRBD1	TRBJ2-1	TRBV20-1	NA	CSARAFYRDRGPNEQFF	TGCAGTGCTAGGGCTTTTTACCGGGACAGGGGGCCCAATGAGCAGTTCTTC
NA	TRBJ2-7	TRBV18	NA	CASSPPGVEQYF	TGTGCCAGCTCACCGCCAGGGGTTGAGCAGTACTTC
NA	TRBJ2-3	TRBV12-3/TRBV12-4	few	CASSLDRRTDTQYF	TGTGCCAGCAGTCTCGACAGGCGCACAGATACGCAGTATTTT
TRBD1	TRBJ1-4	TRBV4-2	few	CASSHAQGQGSEKLFF	TGTGCCAGCAGCCACGCCCAAGGACAGGGTAGTGAAAAACTGTTCTTT
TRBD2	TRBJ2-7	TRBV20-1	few	CSARDLGGGYEQYF	TGCAGTGCTAGAGATCTGGGGGGGGGATACGAGCAGTACTTC
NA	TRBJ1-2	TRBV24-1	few	CATSDYNGYTF	TGTGCCACCAGTGATTATAATGGCTACACCTTC
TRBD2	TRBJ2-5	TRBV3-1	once	CASRSSGIQETQYF	TGTGCCAGCAGATCGAGCGGGATCCAAGAGACCCAGTACTTC
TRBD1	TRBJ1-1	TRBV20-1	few	CSAPGTGMNTEAFF	TGCAGTGCTCCCGGGACAGGGATGAACACTGAAGCTTTCTTT
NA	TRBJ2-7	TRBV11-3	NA	CASSRAPYEQYF	TGTGCCAGCAGTCGGGCCCCCTACGAGCAGTACTTC
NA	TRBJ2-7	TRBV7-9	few	CASSLVAVSYEQYF	TGTGCCAGCAGCCTAGTTGCAGTCTCCTACGAGCAGTACTTC